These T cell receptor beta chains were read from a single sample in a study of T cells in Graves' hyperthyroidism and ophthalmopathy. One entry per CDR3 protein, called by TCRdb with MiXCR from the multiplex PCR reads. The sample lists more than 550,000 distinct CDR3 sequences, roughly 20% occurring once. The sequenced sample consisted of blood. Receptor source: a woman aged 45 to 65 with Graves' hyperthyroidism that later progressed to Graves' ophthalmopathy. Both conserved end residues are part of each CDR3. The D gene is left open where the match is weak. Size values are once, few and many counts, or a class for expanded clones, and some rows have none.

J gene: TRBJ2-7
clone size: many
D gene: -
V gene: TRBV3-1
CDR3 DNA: TGTGCCAGCAGCCAAGATCCTGTCTCCTCCTACGAGCAGTACTTC
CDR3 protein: CASSQDPVSSYEQYF

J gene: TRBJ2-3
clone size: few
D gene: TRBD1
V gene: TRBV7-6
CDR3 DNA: TGTGCCAGCAGCCCCACCGACAGGGTTGGAGATACGCAGTATTTT
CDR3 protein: CASSPTDRVGDTQYF

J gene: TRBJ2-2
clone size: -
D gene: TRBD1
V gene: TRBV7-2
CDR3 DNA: TGTGCCAGCAGCTCTACCTGGACAGGGCCGAACACCGGGGAGCTGTTTTTT
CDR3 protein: CASSSTWTGPNTGELFF

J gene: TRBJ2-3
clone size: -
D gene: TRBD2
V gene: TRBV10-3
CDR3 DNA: TGTGCCATTGGGACTAGCGGGGGAGTGGATACGCAGTATTTT
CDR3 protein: CAIGTSGGVDTQYF

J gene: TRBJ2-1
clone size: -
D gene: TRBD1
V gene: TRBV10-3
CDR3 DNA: TGTGCCATCAGTGAGGTACAGGGGAATGAGCAGTTCTTC
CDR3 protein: CAISEVQGNEQFF

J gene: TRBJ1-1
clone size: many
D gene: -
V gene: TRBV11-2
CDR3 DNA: TGTGCCAGCAGCTACGAGGGGATACAACCGGTAGCTTTCTTT
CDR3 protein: CASSYEGIQPVAFF

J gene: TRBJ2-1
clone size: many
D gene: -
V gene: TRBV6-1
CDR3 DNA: TGTGCCAGCAGTTACGGGGGACGGTACAATGAGCAGTTCTTC
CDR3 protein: CASSYGGRYNEQFF

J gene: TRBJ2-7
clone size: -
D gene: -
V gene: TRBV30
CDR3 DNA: TGTGCCTGGAAACTCGGCAGGGCCAGCTCCTACGAGCAGTACTTC
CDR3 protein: CAWKLGRASSYEQYF

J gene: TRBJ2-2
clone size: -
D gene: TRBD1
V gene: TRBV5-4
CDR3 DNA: TGTGCCAGCAGGAGGGGACAGACCCACACCGGGGAGCTGTTTTTT
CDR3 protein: CASRRGQTHTGELFF

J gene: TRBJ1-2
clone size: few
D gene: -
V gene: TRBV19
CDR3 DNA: TGTGCCAGTCATTTCTCCTATGGCTACACCTTC
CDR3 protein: CASHFSYGYTF